Listed below are T cell receptor beta chains from one sample, sequenced in a study of blood T cell repertoires in COVID-19. The repertoire was sequenced with immunoSEQ multiplex PCR; TCRdb's copy has only in-frame clones and lacks some. The sample includes 240,000 or so clones, 75% to 90% seen only once; the top ten take around 7.2%. Sequencing used peripheral blood. The source is a man between 60 and 70 years old who had recovered from COVID-19. CDR3s include the opening cysteine and the closing phenylalanine or tryptophan. The D gene is left open where the match is weak. Not every row has a clone size; where given, it reads once, few, many or a size class.

D gene | J gene | V gene | clone size | CDR3 protein | CDR3 DNA
NA | TRBJ2-1 | TRBV7-9 | NA | CASQSQGTEQFF | TGTGCCAGCCAAAGTCAGGGGACTGAGCAGTTCTTC
TRBD1 | TRBJ2-1 | TRBV5-4 | NA | CASSLRTGGVFEQFF | TGTGCCAGCAGCTTAAGGACAGGGGGGGTTTTTGAGCAGTTCTTC
TRBD1 | TRBJ1-1 | TRBV6-6 | few | CASSYLGQGPNTEAFF | TGTGCCAGCAGTTACTTGGGACAGGGACCGAACACTGAAGCTTTCTTT
TRBD1 | TRBJ1-4 | TRBV15 | once | CATSRDVQGAEEKLFF | TGTGCCACCAGCAGAGATGTGCAGGGGGCAGAGGAAAAACTGTTTTTT
TRBD2 | TRBJ2-7 | TRBV9 | NA | CASSVTGGPYEQYF | TGTGCCAGCAGCGTCACGGGGGGACCCTACGAGCAGTACTTC
TRBD1 | TRBJ1-2 | TRBV11-1 | NA | CASSSPGTGGNYGYTF | TGTGCCAGCAGCTCCCCAGGGACAGGTGGGAACTATGGCTACACCTTC
TRBD1 | TRBJ2-3 | TRBV4-1 | NA | CASSQETWDRGRDTQYF | TGCGCCAGCAGCCAAGAGACCTGGGACAGGGGAAGAGATACGCAGTATTTT
TRBD2 | TRBJ2-3 | TRBV3-1/TRBV3-2 | NA | CASAYNWGSGYTDTQYF | TGTGCCAGCGCTTATAACTGGGGTAGCGGGTACACAGATACGCAGTATTTT
TRBD1 | TRBJ2-3 | TRBV30 | NA | CAWRTGGSTDTQYF | TGTGCCTGGAGAACAGGGGGGAGCACAGATACGCAGTATTTT
NA | TRBJ1-5 | TRBV19 | once | CASSILGDQPQHF | TGTGCCAGTAGTATCTTAGGAGATCAGCCCCAGCATTTT
TRBD1 | TRBJ1-1 | TRBV30 | NA | CAWSRTGLDTEAFF | TGTGCCTGGAGTCGGACAGGGTTAGACACTGAAGCTTTCTTT